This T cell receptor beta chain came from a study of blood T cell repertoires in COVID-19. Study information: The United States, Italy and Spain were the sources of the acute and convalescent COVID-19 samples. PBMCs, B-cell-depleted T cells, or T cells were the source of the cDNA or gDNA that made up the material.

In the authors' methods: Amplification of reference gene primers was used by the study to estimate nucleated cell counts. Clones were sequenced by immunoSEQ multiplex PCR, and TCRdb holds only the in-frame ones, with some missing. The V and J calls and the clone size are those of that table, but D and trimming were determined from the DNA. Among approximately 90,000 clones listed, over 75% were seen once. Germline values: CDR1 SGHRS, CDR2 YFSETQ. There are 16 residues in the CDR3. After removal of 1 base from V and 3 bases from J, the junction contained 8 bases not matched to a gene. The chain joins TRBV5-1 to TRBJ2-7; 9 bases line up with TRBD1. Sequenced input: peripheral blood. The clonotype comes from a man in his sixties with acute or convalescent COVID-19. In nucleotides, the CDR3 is TGCGCCAGCAGCTTGCCCACAGGGGGCATAAGCTACGAGCAGTACTTC. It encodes CASSLPTGGISYEQYF. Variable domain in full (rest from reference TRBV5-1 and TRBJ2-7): KAGVTQTPRYLIKTRGQQVTLSCSPISGHRSVSWYQQTPGQGLQFLFEYFSETQRNKGNFPGRFSGRQFSNSRSEMNVSTLELGDSALYLCASSLPTGGISYEQYFGPGTRLTVT.